These 8 T cell receptor beta chains came from one sample sequenced in a study of blood T cell repertoires in COVID-19. TCRdb keeps only in-frame clones here, not all; method: immunoSEQ multiplex PCR. The sample contains under 200,000 clones, about 84% of which appear only once. Input material: PBMCs or T cells enriched from blood (not recorded which). All receptors come from a middle-aged woman with acute COVID-19.

The CDR3 DNA reads as TGTGCCAGCAGTGAAATGGCAGATAGCAATCAGCCCCAGCATTTT. It specifies CASSEMADSNQPQHF. V and J are TRBV6-1 and TRBJ1-5; the D is unclear. This CDR3 comprises 15 residues. V was trimmed by 2 bases and J by 0 bases, leaving 8 bases between them. The germline gives CDR1 MNHNS, CDR2 SASEGT.

The V gene is TRBV30, the J gene TRBJ1-5; no reliable D call. The germline V gene has CDR1 GTSNPN and CDR2 SVGIG (reference sequence). Trimming removed 2 bases from V and 7 bases from J, with 12 bases in between. CDR3 length: 13 residues. Here the CDR3 DNA reads TGTGCCTGGAGTTCTACAGCGGGGCAGCCCCAGCATTTT. Amino acids: CAWSSTAGQPQHF.

The chain recombines TRBV30 with TRBJ1-1; no firm D call. This CDR3 region has 14 residues. V lost 4 bases and J 5 bases, leaving 17 bases between the germline ends. CDR1 and CDR2 from the germline V gene are GTSNPN and SVGIG (reference sequence). The CDR3 reads CAWMTWAGWTEAFF. The CDR3 DNA follows: TGTGCCTGGATGACCTGGGCGGGGTGGACTGAAGCTTTCTTT.

V is TRBV6-5 and J is TRBJ1-1; D call uncertain. V lost 0 bases and J 2 bases, leaving 10 bases between the germline ends. The germline V gene encodes CDR1 MNHEY and CDR2 SVGAGI. The CDR3 is 15 residues long. The CDR3 coding sequence is TGTGCCAGCAGTTACTCCCAGGCCCCCAACACTGAAGCTTTCTTT. Residues: CASSYSQAPNTEAFF.

CDR3 protein: CAWRSQGTGELFF. The CDR3 DNA is TGTGCCTGGAGGTCGCAGGGGACCGGGGAGCTGTTTTTT. The chain has TRBV30 and TRBJ2-2, with D perhaps matching TRBD1 (6 bases). The V end was cut by 3 bases, the J end by 5 bases, with 10 bases between. Germline V gene lookup returns CDR1 GTSNPN and CDR2 SVGIG (reference sequence). CDR3 length: 13 amino acids.

In DNA form, the CDR3 reads TGTGCCAGCAGCCCCGGGACTAGCGGGAGGCCCCTCGAGCAGTACTTC. Translated, it gives CASSPGTSGRPLEQYF. The chain has TRBV5-4 and TRBJ2-7; 15 bases map to TRBD2. Germline V lookup: CDR1 SGHNT, CDR2 YYREEE (reference sequence). The CDR3 sequence is 16 residues long. V trimming: 4 bases; J trimming: 6 bases; junction bases outside the gene matches: 8. The full variable domain, with the rest looked up from reference TRBV5-4 and TRBJ2-7, is ETGVTQSPTHLIKTRGQQVTLRCSSQSGHNTVSWYQQALGQGPQFIFQYYREEENGRGNFPPRFSGLQFPNYSSELNVNALELDDSALYLCASSPGTSGRPLEQYFGPGTRLTVT.

This chain connects TRBV19 to TRBJ2-7, with unresolved D. Germline CDR1 is LNHDA and CDR2 is SQIVND (reference sequence). The CDR3 runs 9 residues. The V gene lost 7 bases and the J gene lost 5 bases, with 3 bases spanning the gap. The CDR3 DNA is TGTGCCAGTATCAACGAGCAGTACGTC. Its translation: CASINEQYV.

This clone appeared a single time. V is TRBV29-1 and J is TRBJ2-1; the D is unclear. Germline V gene data show CDR1 as SQVTM and CDR2 as ANQGSEA. The CDR3 covers 16 residues. V lost 0 bases, J lost 0 bases, and 12 bases lay in between. CDR3 residues: CSVEEGSSSSYNEQFF. The CDR3 DNA reads as TGCAGCGTTGAAGAGGGTAGCAGTAGCTCCTACAATGAGCAGTTCTTC.